This T cell receptor beta chain was sequenced for a study of tumor-infiltrating lymphocytes in primary liver carcinoma. Looking at the study overall: Roughly 3.5 to 7.13 million productive TCRbeta reads came from each sample, comparable across tissue types. Whole-study findings and limits: The study found a significantly higher top-250-clone fraction in tumors than in blood (p = 0.039). Tumor region pairs outstripped tumor-adjacent and tumor-blood pairs in overlap.

Looked up from germline, CDR1 is ENHRY and CDR2 is SYGVKD. The CDR3 extends over 13 amino acids. The ends lost 11 bases at V and 3 bases at J; junction bases unmatched: 8. This clonotype was detected ten times or more. Its target is unknown. Germline DNA was also extracted, and blood RNA derived from unsorted whole blood. Reverse transcription of roughly 0.45 ug total RNA with a constant-region primer produced TCR beta cDNA. Library construction for TCR beta comprised three nested multiplex PCR rounds performed with slightly modified ARM-PCR. The first two PCR rounds used TRBV1-TRBV30 primers with a Cbeta primer, 10 cycles each. TCRdb passed the multiplex PCR reads through MiXCR, listing each CDR3 protein once. In the table there are fewer than 350,000 distinct CDR3 sequences, 50% to 70% of which are singletons.

This clonotype was sampled from a man in his forties with primary liver carcinoma and hepatitis B virus infection. The specimen was peripheral blood. V is TRBV10-3 and J is TRBJ2-3, with 7 bases lining up with TRBD2. The CDR3 DNA reads as TGTGCCCTCTCGGGGGAGGGGACAGATACGCAGTATTTT. Amino acid sequence: CALSGEGTDTQYF.